Many counts were recorded for the clone carrying this TCR beta chain. This sample is drawn from a study of T cell repertoires in cytomegalovirus infection. Turning to the study itself: Public TCR beta signatures provided an indication of both CMV infection and a matching HLA type.

TCRdb re-derived calls from the reads in MiXCR, one entry per CDR3 protein. The table has 150,000 to 200,000 distinct CDR3 sequences, about 15% seen once. The CDR3 has 14 amino acids. Trimming at V came to 3 bases and at J to 7 bases, leaving 6 bases not matched to a gene. Germline CDR1 SGHTA, CDR2 FQGNSA. Material: PBMCs. The source is a human donor in good health (CMV status not recorded). Some clones in this sample may be carry-over from other donors' samples. This chain uses TRBV7-2 with TRBJ2-4; TRBD2 agrees at 7 bases. CDR3 nucleotide sequence: TGTGCCAGCAGCTTTGGACTAGTCACCAACATTCAGTACTTC. Residues: CASSFGLVTNIQYF.